The clone carrying this T cell receptor (beta chain) has ten or more counts. Its target is not known. The CDR3 totals 14 residues. Trimming at V came to 3 bases and at J to 4 bases, leaving 4 bases not matched to a gene. The germline V gene has CDR1 SQVTM and CDR2 ANQGSEA. These data come from a study of T cells in Graves' hyperthyroidism and ophthalmopathy. Whole-study findings and limits: The blood repertoire included most of the expanded thyroid clonotypes above 0.001. Ophthalmopathy and stable hyperthyroidism were told apart by a 13 V-J model.

Amplification targeted TCR beta CDR3 regions from RNA transcripts. The TCR CDR3 first-round RT-PCR relied on the HTBI primer set. TCRdb itself ran the multiplex PCR reads through MiXCR, one entry per CDR3 protein. Here the sample spans about 350,000 distinct CDR3 sequences, 15% to 20% being singletons. Sequencing was done on a sample of blood. This TCR derives from a middle-aged woman with Graves' ophthalmopathy. The chain couples TRBV29-1 to TRBJ2-2, with TRBD2 matching 8 bases. CDR3 protein: CSVDSAGGTGELFF. The CDR3 DNA is TGCAGCGTTGATTCTGCGGGGGGCACCGGGGAGCTGTTTTTT.